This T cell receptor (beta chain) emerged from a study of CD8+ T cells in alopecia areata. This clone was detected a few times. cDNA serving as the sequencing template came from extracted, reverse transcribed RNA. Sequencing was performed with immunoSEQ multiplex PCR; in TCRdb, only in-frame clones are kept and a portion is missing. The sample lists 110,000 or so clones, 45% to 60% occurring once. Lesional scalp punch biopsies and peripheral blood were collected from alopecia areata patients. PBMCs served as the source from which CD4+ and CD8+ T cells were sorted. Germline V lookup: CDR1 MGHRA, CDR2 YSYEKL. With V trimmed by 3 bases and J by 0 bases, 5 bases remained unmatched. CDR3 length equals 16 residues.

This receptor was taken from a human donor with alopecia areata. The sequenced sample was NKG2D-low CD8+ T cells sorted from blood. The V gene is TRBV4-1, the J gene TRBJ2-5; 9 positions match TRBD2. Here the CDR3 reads CASSQVAGEHQETQYF. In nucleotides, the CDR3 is TGCGCCAGCAGCCAGGTAGCGGGAGAGCACCAAGAGACCCAGTACTTC.